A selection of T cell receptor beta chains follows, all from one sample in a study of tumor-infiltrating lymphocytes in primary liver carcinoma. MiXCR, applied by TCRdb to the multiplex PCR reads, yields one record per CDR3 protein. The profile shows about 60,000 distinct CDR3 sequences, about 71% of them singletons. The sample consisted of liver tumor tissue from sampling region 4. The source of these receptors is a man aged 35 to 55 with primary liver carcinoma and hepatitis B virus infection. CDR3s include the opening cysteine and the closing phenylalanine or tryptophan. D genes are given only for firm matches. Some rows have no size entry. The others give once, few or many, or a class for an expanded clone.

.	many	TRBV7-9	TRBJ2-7	CASSLGPLYEQYF
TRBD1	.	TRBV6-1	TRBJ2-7	CASSRTTRGGIKQYF
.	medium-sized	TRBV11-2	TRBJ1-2	CASRLYRWPGGYTF
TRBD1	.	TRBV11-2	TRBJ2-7	CASSTGTGRIYKQYF
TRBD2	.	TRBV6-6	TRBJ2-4	CASSPTSGAKNIQYF
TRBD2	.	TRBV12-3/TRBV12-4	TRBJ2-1	CASIGASGRASYNEQFF
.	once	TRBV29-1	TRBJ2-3	CSVAGVGGRSTYTQYF
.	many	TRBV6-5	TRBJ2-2	CASSPPSSYTGELFF
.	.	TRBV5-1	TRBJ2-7	CTSTSSAGYEQYF
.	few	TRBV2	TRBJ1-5	CASSASHTGGQPQHF
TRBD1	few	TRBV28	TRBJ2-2	CASSPPGQGRTGELFF
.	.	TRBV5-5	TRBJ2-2	CASSSRQCDSKYSTGEMFF
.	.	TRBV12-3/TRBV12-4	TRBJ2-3	CAGSLQGAQYF
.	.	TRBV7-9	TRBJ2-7	CASSLGPLYEPYF
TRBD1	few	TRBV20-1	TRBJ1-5	CSARDVSGTGFSRNQPQHF
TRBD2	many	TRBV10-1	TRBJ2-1	CASSQAGLAYNEQFF
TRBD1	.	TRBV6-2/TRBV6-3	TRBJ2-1	CASNLGQGWSEHFF
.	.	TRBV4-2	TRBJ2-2	CASSQGSPPKTGELFF
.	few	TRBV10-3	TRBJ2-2	CAISVAESGELFF
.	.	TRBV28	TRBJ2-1	CASSLGGSDYNVHFF
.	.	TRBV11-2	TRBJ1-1	CANSKGGGMNTEAFF
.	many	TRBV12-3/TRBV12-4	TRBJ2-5	CASSWGQGGTQYF